These 2 T cell receptor beta chains originate from one sample sequenced in a study of shared clonotypes between healthy human individuals. The naive CD8 subset, CD45RO-negative cells positively selected for CCR7, excluded terminally differentiated effector memory CD45RA+ cells. Profiled with immunoSEQ multiplex PCR; TCRdb holds only in-frame clones, not every one. The table records some 600,000 clones, roughly 96% of them present only once. The material sequenced was naive CD8+ T cells sorted from blood. The receptors were sampled from a woman between 25 and 40 years old in good health.

CDR3 sequence reads: CASSQGTGGDYNEQFF. Here the CDR3 DNA reads TGCGCCAGCAGCCAAGGCACAGGGGGCGATTACAATGAGCAGTTCTTC. This chain uses TRBV4-1 with TRBJ2-1, with TRBD1 matching 9 bases. The germline CDR1 and CDR2 sequences are MGHRA and YSYEKL. The CDR3 covers 16 residues. The J segment lost 4 bases and the V segment lost 1 base, leaving 5 bases of the junction unmatched.

The rearrangement joins TRBV21-1 to TRBJ1-1; the DNA was not compared with TRBD1, the D call given in the table. TRBV21-1 is termed a pseudogene. This CDR3 is 18 amino acids long. The CDR3 region is CASSKGWTGGPRGTEAFF. CDR3 nucleotide sequence: TGTGCCAGCAGCAAAGGGTGGACAGGGGGGCCGAGGGGCACTGAAGCTTTCTTT.